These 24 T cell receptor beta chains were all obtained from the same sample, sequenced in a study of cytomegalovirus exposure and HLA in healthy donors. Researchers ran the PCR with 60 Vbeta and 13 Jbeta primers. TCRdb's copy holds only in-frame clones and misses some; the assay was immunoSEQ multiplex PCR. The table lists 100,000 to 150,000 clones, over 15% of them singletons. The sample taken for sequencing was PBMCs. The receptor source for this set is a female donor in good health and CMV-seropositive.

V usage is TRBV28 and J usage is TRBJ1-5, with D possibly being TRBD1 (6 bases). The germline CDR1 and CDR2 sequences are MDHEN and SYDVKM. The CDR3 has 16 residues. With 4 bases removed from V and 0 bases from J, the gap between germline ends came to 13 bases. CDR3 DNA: TGTGCCAGCAGTTCAGGGACATACTATAGCAATCAGCCCCAGCATTTT. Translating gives CASSSGTYYSNQPQHF.

CDR3 loop: CASSLATSGSLTGELFF. The CDR3 bases are TGCGCCAGCAGCTTGGCGACTAGCGGGAGTTTGACCGGGGAGCTGTTTTTT. The rearrangement joins TRBV5-1 to TRBJ2-2; TRBD2 agrees at 12 bases. Germline CDR1 reads SGHRS; CDR2 reads YFSETQ. The ends lost 0 bases at V and 5 bases at J; junction bases unmatched: 5. The CDR3 covers 17 residues.

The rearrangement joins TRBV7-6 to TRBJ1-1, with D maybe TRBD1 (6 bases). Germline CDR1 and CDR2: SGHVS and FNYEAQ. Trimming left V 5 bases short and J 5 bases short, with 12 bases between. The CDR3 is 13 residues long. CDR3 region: CASSPDRKTEAFF. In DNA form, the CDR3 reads TGTGCCAGCAGCCCCGACAGGAAGACTGAAGCTTTCTTT.

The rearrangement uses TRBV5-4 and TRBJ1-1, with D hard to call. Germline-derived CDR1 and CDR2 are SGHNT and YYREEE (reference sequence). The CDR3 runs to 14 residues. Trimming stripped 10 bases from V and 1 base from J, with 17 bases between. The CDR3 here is CASQFGGRNTEAFF. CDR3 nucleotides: TGTGCCTCCCAGTTCGGTGGGAGGAACACTGAAGCTTTCTTT.

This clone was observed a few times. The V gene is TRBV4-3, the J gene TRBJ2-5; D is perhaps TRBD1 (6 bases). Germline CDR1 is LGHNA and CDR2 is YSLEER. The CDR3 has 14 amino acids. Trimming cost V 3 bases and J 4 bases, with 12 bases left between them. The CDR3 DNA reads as TGCGCCAGCAGCCACCAGACAGGCCCAGAGACCCAGTACTTC. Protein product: CASSHQTGPETQYF.

The DNA for the CDR3 is TGTGCCAGCAGCTTGGTCGGTTGGGGGGGGCCCCGCGCAGATACGCAGTATTTT. It specifies CASSLVGWGGPRADTQYF. The chain links TRBV5-6 to TRBJ2-3, with D perhaps TRBD2 (7 bases). The CDR3 is 18 residues long. The V gene lost 0 bases and the J gene lost 4 bases, with 21 bases spanning the gap. Germline lookup yields CDR1 SGHDT and CDR2 YYEEEE.

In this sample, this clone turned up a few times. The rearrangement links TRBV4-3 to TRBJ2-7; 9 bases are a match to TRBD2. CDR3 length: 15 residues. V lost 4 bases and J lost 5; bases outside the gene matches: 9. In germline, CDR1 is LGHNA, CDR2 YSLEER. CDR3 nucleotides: TGCGCCAGCAGCCGGACCCGGACTAGCGTCCACGAGCAGTACTTC. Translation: CASSRTRTSVHEQYF.

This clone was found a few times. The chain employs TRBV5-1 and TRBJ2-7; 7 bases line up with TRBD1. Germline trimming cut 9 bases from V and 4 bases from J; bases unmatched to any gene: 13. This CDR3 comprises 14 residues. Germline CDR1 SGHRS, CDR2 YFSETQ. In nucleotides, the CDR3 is TGCGCCACGAGTCGTCGACAGGGCGAATACGAGCAGTACTTC. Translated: CATSRRQGEYEQYF.

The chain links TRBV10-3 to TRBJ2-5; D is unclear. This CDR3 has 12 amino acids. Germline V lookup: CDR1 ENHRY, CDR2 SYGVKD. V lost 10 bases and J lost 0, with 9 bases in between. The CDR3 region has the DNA TGTGCCAGTAACACAGACCAAGAGACCCAGTACTTC. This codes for CASNTDQETQYF.

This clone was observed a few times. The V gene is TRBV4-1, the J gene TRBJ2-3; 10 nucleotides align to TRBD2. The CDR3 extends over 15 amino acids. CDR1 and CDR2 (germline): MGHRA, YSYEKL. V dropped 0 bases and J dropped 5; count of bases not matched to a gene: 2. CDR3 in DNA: TGCGCCAGCAGCCAAGAGGCTAGCGGGGGAGATACGCAGTATTTT. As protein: CASSQEASGGDTQYF.

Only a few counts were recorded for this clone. The CDR3 nucleotides read TGCAGCGTCGTAGGGGAAAGACAAGAGACCCAGTACTTC. It encodes CSVVGERQETQYF. The rearrangement links TRBV29-1 to TRBJ2-5, with a possible D match to TRBD1 (5 bases). Germline CDR1 is SQVTM and CDR2 is ANQGSEA. CDR3 length equals 13 residues. The V end lost 6 bases, the J end lost 2 bases, and 13 bases lay between the germline ends. The whole variable domain, filled in from reference TRBV29-1 and TRBJ2-5, reads SAVISQKPSRDICQRGTSLTIQCQVDSQVTMMFWYRQQPGQSLTLIATANQGSEATYESGFVIDKFPISRPNLTFSTLTVSNMSPEDSSIYLCSVVGERQETQYFGPGTRLLVL.

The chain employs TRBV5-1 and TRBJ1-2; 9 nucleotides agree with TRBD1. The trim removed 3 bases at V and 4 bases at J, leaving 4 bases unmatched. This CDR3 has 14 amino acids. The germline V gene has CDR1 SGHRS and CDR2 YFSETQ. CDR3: CASSSLTGGYGYTF. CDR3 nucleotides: TGCGCCAGCAGCTCACTGACAGGGGGCTATGGCTACACCTTC.

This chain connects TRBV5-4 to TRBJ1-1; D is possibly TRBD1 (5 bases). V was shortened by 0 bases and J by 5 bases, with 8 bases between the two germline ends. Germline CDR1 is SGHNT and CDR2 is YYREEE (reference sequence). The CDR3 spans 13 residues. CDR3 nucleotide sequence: TGTGCCAGCAGCTTGGGGGAGGGGACTGAAGCTTTCTTT. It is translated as CASSLGEGTEAFF.

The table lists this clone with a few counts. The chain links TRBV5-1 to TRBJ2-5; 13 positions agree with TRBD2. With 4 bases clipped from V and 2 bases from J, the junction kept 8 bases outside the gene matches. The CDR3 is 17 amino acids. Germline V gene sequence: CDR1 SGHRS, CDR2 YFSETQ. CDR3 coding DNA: TGCGCCAGCAGCGGCTCACTAGCGGGGGGGCTTCAAGAGACCCAGTACTTC. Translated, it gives CASSGSLAGGLQETQYF. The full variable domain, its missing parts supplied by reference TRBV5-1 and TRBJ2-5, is KAGVTQTPRYLIKTRGQQVTLSCSPISGHRSVSWYQQTPGQGLQFLFEYFSETQRNKGNFPGRFSGRQFSNSRSEMNVSTLELGDSALYLCASSGSLAGGLQETQYFGPGTRLLVL.

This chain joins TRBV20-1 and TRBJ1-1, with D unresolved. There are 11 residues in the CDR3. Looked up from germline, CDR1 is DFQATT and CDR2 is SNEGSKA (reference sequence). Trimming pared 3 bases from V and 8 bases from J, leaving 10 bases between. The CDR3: CSASVRGEAFF. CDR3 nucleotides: TGCAGTGCTAGTGTGAGAGGGGAAGCTTTCTTT.

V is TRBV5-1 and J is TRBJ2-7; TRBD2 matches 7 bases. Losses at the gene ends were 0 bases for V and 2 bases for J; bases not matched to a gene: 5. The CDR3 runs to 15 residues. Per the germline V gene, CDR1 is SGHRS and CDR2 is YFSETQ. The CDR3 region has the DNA TGCGCCAGCAGCTTGGGGACTAGTTTAGCCTACGAGCAGTACTTC. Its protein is CASSLGTSLAYEQYF.

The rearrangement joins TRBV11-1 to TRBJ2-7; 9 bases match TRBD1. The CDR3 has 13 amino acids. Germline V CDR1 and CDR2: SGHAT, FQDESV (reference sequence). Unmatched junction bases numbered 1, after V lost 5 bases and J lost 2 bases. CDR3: CASSRTGAYEQYF. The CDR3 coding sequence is TGTGCCAGCAGCCGGACAGGGGCCTACGAGCAGTACTTC.

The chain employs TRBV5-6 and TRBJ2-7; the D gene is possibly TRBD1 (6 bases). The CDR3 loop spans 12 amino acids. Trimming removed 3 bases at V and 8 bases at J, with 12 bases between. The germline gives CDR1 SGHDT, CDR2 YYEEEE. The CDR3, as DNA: TGTGCCAGCAGCTCTGGGGGCGTCAAGCAGTACTTC. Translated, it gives CASSSGGVKQYF.

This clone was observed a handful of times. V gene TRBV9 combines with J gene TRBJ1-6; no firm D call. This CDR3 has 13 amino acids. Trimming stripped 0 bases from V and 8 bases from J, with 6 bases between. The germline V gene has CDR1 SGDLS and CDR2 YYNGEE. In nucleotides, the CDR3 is TGTGCCAGCAGCGTAGCCGAGGATTCACCCCTCCACTTT. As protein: CASSVAEDSPLHF.

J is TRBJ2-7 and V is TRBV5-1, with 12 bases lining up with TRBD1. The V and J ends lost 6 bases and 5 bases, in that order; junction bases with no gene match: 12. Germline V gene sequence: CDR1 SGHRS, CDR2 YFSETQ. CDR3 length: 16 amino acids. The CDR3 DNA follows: TGCGCCAGCACCCTAGGACCGGGACAGGGGGCAAACGAGCAGTACTTC. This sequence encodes CASTLGPGQGANEQYF.

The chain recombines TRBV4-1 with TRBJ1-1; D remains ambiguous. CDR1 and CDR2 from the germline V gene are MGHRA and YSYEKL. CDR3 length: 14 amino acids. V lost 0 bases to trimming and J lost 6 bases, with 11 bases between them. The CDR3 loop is CASSQDFSFPEAFF. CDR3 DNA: TGCGCCAGCAGCCAAGATTTCAGTTTCCCTGAAGCTTTCTTT.

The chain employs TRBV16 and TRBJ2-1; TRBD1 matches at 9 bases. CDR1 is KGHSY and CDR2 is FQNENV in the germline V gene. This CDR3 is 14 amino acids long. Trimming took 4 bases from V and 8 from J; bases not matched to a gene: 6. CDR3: CASSRQGGLDEQFF. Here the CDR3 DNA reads TGTGCCAGCAGCCGACAGGGGGGGTTGGATGAGCAGTTCTTC.

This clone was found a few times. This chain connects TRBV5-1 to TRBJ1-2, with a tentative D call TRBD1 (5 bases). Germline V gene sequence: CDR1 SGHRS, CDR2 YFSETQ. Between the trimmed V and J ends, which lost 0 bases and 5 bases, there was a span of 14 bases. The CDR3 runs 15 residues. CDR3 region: CASSLAGGLPYGYTF. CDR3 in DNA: TGCGCCAGCAGCTTGGCCGGGGGACTTCCTTATGGCTACACCTTC.

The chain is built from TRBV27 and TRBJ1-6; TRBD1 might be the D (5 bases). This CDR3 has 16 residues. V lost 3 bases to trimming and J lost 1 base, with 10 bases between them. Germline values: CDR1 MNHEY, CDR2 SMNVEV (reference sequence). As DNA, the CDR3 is TGTGCCAGCAGTTTGGGGGGGTGGTCCTATAATTCACCCCTCCACTTT. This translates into CASSLGGWSYNSPLHF.